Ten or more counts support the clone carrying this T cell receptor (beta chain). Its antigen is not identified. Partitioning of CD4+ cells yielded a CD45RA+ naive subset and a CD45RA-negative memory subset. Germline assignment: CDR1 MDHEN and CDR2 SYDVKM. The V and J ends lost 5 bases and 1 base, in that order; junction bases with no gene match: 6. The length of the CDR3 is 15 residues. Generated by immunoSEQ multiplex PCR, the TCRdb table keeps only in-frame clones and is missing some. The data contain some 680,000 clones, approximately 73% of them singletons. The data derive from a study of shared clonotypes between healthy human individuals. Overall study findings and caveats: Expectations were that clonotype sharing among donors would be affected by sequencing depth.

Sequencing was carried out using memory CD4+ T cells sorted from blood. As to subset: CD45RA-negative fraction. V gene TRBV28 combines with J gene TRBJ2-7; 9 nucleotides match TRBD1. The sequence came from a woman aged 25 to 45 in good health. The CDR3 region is CASSQTGGLSYEQYF. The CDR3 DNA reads TGTGCCAGCAGTCAGACAGGGGGGCTATCCTACGAGCAGTACTTC. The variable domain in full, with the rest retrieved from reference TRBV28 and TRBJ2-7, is DVKVTQSSRYLVKRTGEKVFLECVQDMDHENMFWYRQDPGLGLRLIYFSYDVKMKEKGDIPEGYSVSREKKERFSLILESASTNQTSMYLCASSQTGGLSYEQYFGPGTRLTVT.